This T cell receptor beta chain is drawn from a study of Ad26.COV2.S vaccination and SARS-CoV-2 variants. Method: immunoSEQ multiplex PCR; TCRdb's copy keeps in-frame clones and lacks some. The repertoire holds around 340,000 clones, with 70% to 90% as singletons. V shed 3 bases, J shed 3 bases, and the junction held 4 bases outside the gene matches. The CDR3 has 15 residues. Germline assignment: CDR1 LGHNA and CDR2 YSLEER. Treatment defined: some 20 received Ad26.COV2.S at low or high dose, single or two shots; several received placebo; per-sample allocation not given. All samples were drawn on day 63, counting from the first vaccine or placebo injection. Within Boston, the person who donated was an adult of 18-55 years. The shot given was an Ad26 vector that makes Wuhan-strain SARS-CoV-2 spike. Study findings and constraints: Ad26.COV2.S recipients had broader spike-specific TCRs (P = 0.0014). It was found that vaccine and placebo recipients had similar non-spike TCR breadth.

For this clone: Its target is unknown.

This chain links TRBV4-3 with TRBJ1-3; TRBD1 aligns across 8 bases. The clonotype originates from a person aged 18-60 years who received the Ad26.COV2.S COVID-19 vaccine or a placebo. The specimen comprised peripheral blood, sampled in a trial of Ad26.COV2.S vaccine versus placebo. CDR3 in DNA: TGCGCCAGCAGCCACGGGACAGGATATGGAAACACCATATATTTT. Translated: CASSHGTGYGNTIYF.